This record covers a single TCR beta chain. The data are from a study of T cell changes during pregnancy in multiple sclerosis. Trimming pared 0 bases from V and 7 bases from J, leaving 16 bases between. Per the germline V gene, CDR1 is SGHDN and CDR2 is FVKESK. The CDR3 is 16 amino acids. Generated by immunoSEQ multiplex PCR, the TCRdb table keeps only in-frame clones and is missing some. The sample lists around 100,000 clones, approximately 94% occurring once. This clonotype was sampled from a female donor with multiple sclerosis, enrolled in a pregnancy study. Material: peripheral blood, obtained before pregnancy. The rearrangement joins TRBV14 to TRBJ2-1; TRBD2 might be the D (6 bases). CDR3 bases: TGTGCCAGCAGCCAAGATGGGGGGATGGGCTGGAATGAGCAGTTCTTC. Protein product: CASSQDGGMGWNEQFF.